This note documents a single T cell receptor (beta chain) sequence. The data originate from a study of cytomegalovirus exposure and HLA in healthy donors. The CDR3 extends over 16 amino acids. The V gene's germline CDR1 is MDHEN and CDR2 SYDVKM. V lost 7 bases, J lost 4 bases, and 9 bases stayed unmatched. The primer mix had 60 Vbeta and 13 Jbeta primers. Repertoires were generated with immunoSEQ multiplex PCR, while TCRdb's copy carries only in-frame clones and drops some. The sample consists of tens of thousands of clones, around three quarters of them appearing once. The sample consisted of PBMCs. The chain uses TRBV28 and TRBJ1-5, with TRBD1 matching 11 bases. This sequence was found in a woman aged 40-49 years in good health and CMV-seropositive. CDR3 sequence (DNA): TGTGCCAGCACCAGATCGGACAGGGGGCGTAATCAGCCCCAGCATTTT. Protein: CASTRSDRGRNQPQHF.